The 8 T cell receptor beta chains reported below all come from one sample, sequenced in a study of blood T cell repertoires in COVID-19. Using immunoSEQ multiplex PCR, the repertoire was profiled, and TCRdb retains in-frame clones only, with some absent. Found here are roughly 520,000 clones, around nine tenths of them singletons; the top ten hold 1.5% to 2%. The sample consisted of PBMCs or T cells enriched from blood (not recorded which). The receptors originated from a woman in her forties who had recovered from COVID-19.

To note about this clone: The same CDR3 can be traced to other DNA sequences in this sample. The CDR3 is CASSLGGEAFF. The CDR3 DNA reads as TGTGCCAGCAGTTTAGGAGGTGAAGCTTTCTTT. This chain uses TRBV27 with TRBJ1-1, with D unclear. Deletions cut 2 bases from V and 7 bases from J, with 5 bases between. The CDR3 contains 11 residues. The germline CDR1 and CDR2 sequences are MNHEY and SMNVEV (reference sequence).

This chain uses TRBV23-1 with TRBJ2-7; 8 bases fit TRBD1. TRBV23-1 is an open reading frame, and its role is uncertain. The CDR3 runs to 14 residues. V lost 2 bases and J lost 6; bases outside the gene matches: 6. CDR3 protein: CASSQPAGGGEQYF. The CDR3 coding sequence is TGCGCCAGCAGTCAACCAGCAGGGGGCGGCGAGCAGTACTTC.

The V gene is TRBV11-2, the J gene TRBJ1-1, with TRBD1 matching 8 bases. The CDR3 has 15 amino acids. The V segment lost 5 bases and the J segment 6 bases; nucleotides outside the gene matches: 11. Looked up from germline, CDR1 is SGHAT and CDR2 is FQNNGV. CDR3 sequence reads: CASSTLGQGLAEAFF. Written as DNA, the CDR3 is TGTGCCAGCAGCACCCTCGGACAGGGTCTTGCTGAAGCTTTCTTT.

This chain joins TRBV12-5 and TRBJ1-1; tentatively, D is TRBD1 (5 bases). V was shortened by 6 bases and J by 6 bases, with 17 bases between the two germline ends. The CDR3 totals 14 residues. Germline-derived CDR1 and CDR2 are LGHNT and FRNRAP. The CDR3 DNA reads TGTGCTAGTGGGGGGGGACCCCCAAGTTCTGAAGCTTTCTTT. It encodes CASGGGPPSSEAFF.

V gene TRBV11-3 combines with J gene TRBJ1-1; 11 bases align to TRBD1. The germline V gene has CDR1 SGHNT and CDR2 YENEEA. V shed 1 base and J 5 bases; nucleotides not matched to a gene: 9. The CDR3 loop spans 17 amino acids. In DNA form, the CDR3 reads TGTGCCAGCAGCTTAGTCCGGGACAGGGGGTGGCGAACTGAAGCTTTCTTT. It codes for CASSLVRDRGWRTEAFF.

On this clone itself: The junction does not match germline at one end; this may be a read error. The chain links TRBV30 to TRBJ2-1, with 15 bases fitting TRBD2. This CDR3 has 12 amino acids. In germline, CDR1 is GTSNPN, CDR2 SVGIG (reference sequence). The CDR3: CAWTTGLAGGVF. For the CDR3, the DNA is TGTGCCTGGACCACAGGACTAGCGGGAGGGGTCTTC.

V usage is TRBV3-1 (or the pseudogene TRBV3-2) and J usage is TRBJ2-3; 10 bases are a match to TRBD2. Germline CDR1 reads LGHDT; CDR2 reads YNNKEL (reference sequence). CDR3 length: 15 residues. V was pared by 8 bases and J by 3 bases, with 8 bases of the junction left unmatched. The CDR3 nucleotides are TGTGCCAGCGAATCTAGCGGGAGATTGACAGATACGCAGTATTTT. Its translation is CASESSGRLTDTQYF.

This clone has only one observation. In DNA, the CDR3 is TGTGCCAGCAGCTTAGAGTTGGGCCCGGGACTAGCGGCCTTCAATGAGCAGTTCTTC. Translation: CASSLELGPGLAAFNEQFF. This sequence joins TRBV11-2 and TRBJ2-1; 11 nucleotides agree with TRBD2. There are 19 residues in the CDR3. Germline trimming cut 0 bases from V and 6 bases from J; bases unmatched to any gene: 13. CDR1 and CDR2 from the germline V gene are SGHAT and FQNNGV. The full variable domain, in which reference TRBV11-2 and TRBJ2-1 provide the parts outside the CDR3, is EAGVAQSPRYKIIEKRQSVAFWCNPISGHATLYWYQQILGQGPKLLIQFQNNGVVDDSQLPKDRFSAERLKGVDSTLKIQPAKLEDSAVYLCASSLELGPGLAAFNEQFFGPGTRLTVL.